One sample yielded the 25 T cell receptor beta chains listed below, sequenced in a study of blood T cell repertoires in COVID-19 (dated by TCRdb to about 2020). Libraries were built with the immunoSEQ multiplex PCR assay. The source is immuneACCESS, and TCRdb retained only in-frame sequences with V and J called. Part of the clones is not carried over; for the studies checked, unresolved V genes explain less than half of this, and the remainder is unexplained. This sample comprises about 70,000 clones, around 75% of them detected only once. More than 20% of the sample comes from the top ten. What was sequenced was peripheral blood. These receptor sequences come from a man aged 65 to 85 with acute or convalescent COVID-19.

The chain carries TRBV11-2 and TRBJ2-7; 11 positions agree with TRBD2. The CDR3 covers 16 residues. V was clipped by 6 bases and J by 5 bases; unmatched bases: 12. Germline V gene sequence: CDR1 SGHAT, CDR2 FQNNGV. The CDR3 is CASSFSGRARNNEQYF. CDR3 in DNA: TGTGCCAGCAGTTTTAGCGGGAGGGCGCGGAACAACGAGCAGTACTTC.

This sequence joins TRBV27 and TRBJ2-7, with 9 bases fitting TRBD1. Germline CDR1 and CDR2: MNHEY and SMNVEV (reference sequence). The CDR3 covers 13 residues. Trimming took 6 bases from V and 5 from J; bases not matched to a gene: 5. Here the CDR3 DNA reads TGTGCCAGCAGGGGACAGGGTGGGAACGAGCAGTACTTC. Translation gives CASRGQGGNEQYF.

The J gene is TRBJ2-2, the V gene TRBV27, with 9 bases that match TRBD2. The CDR3 covers 18 residues. Germline V gene data show CDR1 as MNHEY and CDR2 as SMNVEV (reference sequence). V dropped 1 base and J dropped 7; count of bases not matched to a gene: 13. CDR3 DNA sequence: TGTGCCAGCAGTTTATTTGCCGCAGCGGGAGGTTCAATCGGGGAGCTGTTTTTT. Translating it yields CASSLFAAAGGSIGELFF.

This chain connects TRBV10-2 to TRBJ1-4; D is perhaps TRBD1 (5 bases). Looked up from germline, CDR1 is WSHSY and CDR2 is SAAADI. The V end lost 6 bases, the J end lost 7 bases, and 12 bases lay between the germline ends. The CDR3 loop spans 13 amino acids. CDR3 nucleotides: TGCGCCAGCAGCCCCCGACAGTTTGAAAAACTGTTTTTT. Protein: CASSPRQFEKLFF.

This clone was observed a few times. The chain couples TRBV3-1 (or the pseudogene TRBV3-2) to TRBJ1-4; unclear D gene. V was trimmed by 1 base and J by 8 bases, leaving 5 bases between them. CDR1 and CDR2 (germline): LGHDT, YNNKEL (reference sequence). The CDR3 runs to 12 residues. CDR3 in DNA: TGTGCCAGCAGCCAAGCTCGGGAAAAACTGTTTTTT. Translation: CASSQAREKLFF.

The genes are TRBV4-1 and TRBJ2-1, with 15 bases lining up with TRBD2. The J segment lost 9 bases and the V segment lost 0 bases, leaving 6 bases of the junction unmatched. CDR3 size: 17 residues. Per the germline V gene, CDR1 is MGHRA and CDR2 is YSYEKL. The CDR3 nucleotides are TGCGCCAGCAGCCAAGATTGGACTAGCGGGAGGGTTAGTGAGCAGTTCTTC. Translating it yields CASSQDWTSGRVSEQFF.

The chain recombines TRBV5-1 with TRBJ1-2; 7 nucleotides line up with TRBD1. Germline V lookup: CDR1 SGHRS, CDR2 YFSETQ. This CDR3 contains 14 residues. V trimming: 7 bases; J trimming: 1 base; junction bases outside the gene matches: 7. CDR3 sequence (DNA): TGCGCCAGCGCGCCAGGGGACAGTAACTATGGCTACACCTTC. Its protein product is CASAPGDSNYGYTF.

The rearrangement links TRBV18 to TRBJ2-7; D perhaps matches TRBD1 (6 bases). Trimming shortened V by 6 bases and J by 0 bases, and 9 bases separated the two germline ends. Germline CDR1 and CDR2: KGHSH and LQKENI. The CDR3 consists of 13 residues. The CDR3 DNA follows: TGTGCCAGCTCTAAACAGGGCTCCTACGAGCAGTACTTC. It specifies CASSKQGSYEQYF.

This chain connects TRBV15 to TRBJ1-1, with 8 bases identical to TRBD1. With V trimmed by 5 bases and J by 2 bases, 4 bases remained unmatched. Per germline, CDR1 LNHNV and CDR2 YYDKDF (reference sequence). The CDR3 extends over 14 amino acids. The CDR3 loop is CATSPGQVNTEAFF. In DNA form, the CDR3 reads TGTGCCACCAGCCCGGGACAGGTAAACACTGAAGCTTTCTTT. Combining the CDR3 with reference TRBV15 and TRBJ1-1 gives the whole variable domain DAMVIQNPRYQVTQFGKPVTLSCSQTLNHNVMYWYQQKSSQAPKLLFHYYDKDFNNEADTPDNFQSRRPNTSFCFLDIRSPGLGDTAMYLCATSPGQVNTEAFFGQGTRLTVV.

J is TRBJ1-2 and V is TRBV20-1; D unresolved. CDR1 and CDR2 (germline): DFQATT, SNEGSKA (reference sequence). Between the trimmed V and J ends, which lost 5 bases and 2 bases, there was a span of 3 bases. The CDR3 spans 10 residues. The chain's CDR3 is CSAENYGYTF. CDR3 bases: TGCAGTGCTGAGAACTATGGCTACACCTTC.

This chain connects TRBV5-1 to TRBJ1-1; D is possibly TRBD1 (5 bases). Germline lookup yields CDR1 SGHRS and CDR2 YFSETQ. The CDR3 sequence is 17 residues long. V lost 0 bases and J lost 1, with 16 bases in between. The chain's CDR3 is CASSLGPLSTGNTEAFF. CDR3 coding DNA: TGCGCCAGCAGCTTGGGGCCCCTAAGCACAGGGAACACTGAAGCTTTCTTT.

V is TRBV11-3 and J is TRBJ2-2; 9 positions agree with TRBD1. Unmatched junction bases numbered 6, after V lost 4 bases and J lost 6 bases. The CDR3 is 15 amino acids. Per the germline V gene, CDR1 is SGHNT and CDR2 is YENEEA. This CDR3 reads CASSSGQGFSGELFF. As DNA, the CDR3 is TGTGCCAGCAGCTCGGGACAGGGTTTCTCCGGGGAGCTGTTTTTT.

This clone was recorded a few times. The J gene is TRBJ2-7, the V gene TRBV9; D not certain. The CDR3 contains 15 residues. Trimming pared 0 bases from V and 3 bases from J, leaving 13 bases between. Germline loops: CDR1 SGDLS, CDR2 YYNGEE. The CDR3 loop reads CASSVEERMGYEQYF. CDR3 coding DNA: TGTGCCAGCAGCGTAGAGGAGAGGATGGGCTACGAGCAGTACTTC.

J is TRBJ2-2 and V is TRBV4-3; D is possibly TRBD1 (5 bases). This CDR3 has 16 residues. V shed 0 bases and J shed 2 bases, with 10 bases lying between them. Germline V CDR1 and CDR2: LGHNA, YSLEER. Written as DNA, the CDR3 is TGCGCCAGCAGCCAAGATCTTCAGGGAAACACCGGGGAGCTGTTTTTT. It is translated as CASSQDLQGNTGELFF.

The chain recombines TRBV5-8 with TRBJ2-7; TRBD2 aligns across 11 bases. The CDR3 covers 13 residues. Trimming at V came to 3 bases and at J to 6 bases, leaving 2 bases not matched to a gene. Germline V gene data show CDR1 as SGHTS and CDR2 as YDEGEE. The CDR3 spells CASSSLAGGEQYF. The DNA of the CDR3 is TGTGCCAGCAGCTCCCTAGCGGGAGGCGAGCAGTACTTC. The full variable domain, completed using reference TRBV5-8 and TRBJ2-7, is EAGVTQSPTHLIKTRGQQATLRCSPISGHTSVYWYQQALGLGLQFLLWYDEGEERNRGNFPPRFSGRQFPNYSSELNVNALELEDSALYLCASSSLAGGEQYFGPGTRLTVT.

The rearrangement links TRBV5-5 to TRBJ1-2, with D maybe TRBD1 (5 bases). Germline values: CDR1 SGHKS, CDR2 YYEKEE (reference sequence). The V gene lost 4 bases and the J gene lost 8 bases, with 21 bases spanning the gap. CDR3 length equals 15 residues. CDR3 residues: CASSPARGALSGYTF. CDR3 in DNA: TGTGCCAGCAGCCCCGCGCGGGGCGCATTGTCCGGCTACACCTTC. Full variable domain (outside the CDR3, taken from reference TRBV5-5 and TRBJ1-2): DAGVTQSPTHLIKTRGQQVTLRCSPISGHKSVSWYQQVLGQGPQFIFQYYEKEERGRGNFPDRFSARQFPNYSSELNVNALLLGDSALYLCASSPARGALSGYTFGSGTRLTVV.

This clone was seen a few times. This sequence joins TRBV28 and TRBJ1-3; no definite D call. CDR1 and CDR2 from the germline V gene are MDHEN and SYDVKM. The CDR3 runs to 14 residues. V gave up 5 bases and J gave up 2 bases, with 10 bases separating them. CDR3 protein: CASSPGLTGNTIYF. In DNA, the CDR3 is TGTGCCAGCAGTCCCGGACTTACTGGAAACACCATATATTTT.

The V and J genes are TRBV19 and TRBJ2-1; 11 bases fit TRBD1. The CDR3 loop spans 15 amino acids. V dropped 6 bases and J dropped 7; count of bases not matched to a gene: 8. Germline assignment: CDR1 LNHDA and CDR2 SQIVND (reference sequence). This CDR3 reads CASSLTGTGGNEQFF. The CDR3 nucleotides read TGTGCCAGTAGCCTTACCGGGACAGGGGGGAATGAGCAGTTCTTC.

On this clone: At one boundary the junction diverges from the germline segment, which might be a read error. This chain uses TRBV19 with TRBJ1-2; 7 positions agree with TRBD1. The CDR3 runs 12 residues. Germline V lookup: CDR1 LNHDA, CDR2 SQIVND (reference sequence). The CDR3 sequence is CTSTEGADGYTF. CDR3 sequence (DNA): TGTACCAGTACAGAGGGGGCAGATGGCTACACCTTC.

This clone was counted ten times or more. Written as DNA, the CDR3 is TGTGCCAGCAGCTTAGGAAGCGGGAGTAGTGCCGGGGAGCTGTTTTTT. It specifies CASSLGSGSSAGELFF. The chain couples TRBV11-3 to TRBJ2-2, with 8 bases lining up with TRBD2. Germline V gives CDR1 SGHNT, CDR2 YENEEA. This CDR3 comprises 16 residues. The V gene end was trimmed by 1 base and the J gene end by 6 bases; junction bases not matched to a gene: 7.

The chain has TRBV19 and TRBJ2-7; TRBD1 agrees at 8 bases. There are 14 residues in the CDR3. Germline V gives CDR1 LNHDA, CDR2 SQIVND (reference sequence). With 3 bases clipped from V and 2 bases from J, the junction kept 3 bases outside the gene matches. The chain's CDR3 is CASSITGGTYEQYF. Written as DNA, the CDR3 is TGTGCCAGTAGTATCACAGGGGGGACCTACGAGCAGTACTTC.

This clone was picked up one time. This rearrangement joins TRBV24-1 to TRBJ2-5; D might be TRBD1 (5 bases). Trimming took 1 base from V and 5 from J, leaving 13 bases between them. This CDR3 comprises 15 residues. Germline V lookup: CDR1 KGHDR, CDR2 SFDVKD. CDR3 in amino acids: CATSDFQGVRETQYF. For the CDR3, the DNA is TGTGCCACCAGTGATTTCCAGGGTGTACGGGAGACCCAGTACTTC.

The chain joins TRBV18 to TRBJ2-7; 11 bases fit TRBD2. The junction had 2 bases not matched to a gene; V was cut back by 4 bases and J by 0 bases. CDR1 KGHSH and CDR2 LQKENI come from the germline V gene. The CDR3 consists of 15 residues. The CDR3 protein is CASSRGLAGSYEQYF. The CDR3 nucleotides are TGTGCCAGCTCACGCGGACTAGCGGGCTCCTACGAGCAGTACTTC.

The V call is TRBV27, the J call TRBJ1-5; the D is unclear. V lost 6 bases to trimming and J lost 3 bases, with 12 bases between them. The CDR3 sequence is 14 residues long. Germline CDR1 is MNHEY and CDR2 is SMNVEV (reference sequence). The CDR3 DNA follows: TGTGCCAGCAGGGACGGGGATCCCAATCAGCCCCAGCATTTT. Amino acid sequence: CASRDGDPNQPQHF.

The V call is TRBV28, the J call TRBJ1-3, with 9 bases matching TRBD1. Trimming at V came to 5 bases and at J to 3 bases, leaving 14 bases not matched to a gene. Germline V gives CDR1 MDHEN, CDR2 SYDVKM. The CDR3 totals 18 residues. The CDR3 region is CASSQLGQGSPLGNTIYF. Here the CDR3 DNA reads TGTGCCAGCAGTCAGCTAGGACAGGGGAGTCCGCTTGGAAACACCATATATTTT.